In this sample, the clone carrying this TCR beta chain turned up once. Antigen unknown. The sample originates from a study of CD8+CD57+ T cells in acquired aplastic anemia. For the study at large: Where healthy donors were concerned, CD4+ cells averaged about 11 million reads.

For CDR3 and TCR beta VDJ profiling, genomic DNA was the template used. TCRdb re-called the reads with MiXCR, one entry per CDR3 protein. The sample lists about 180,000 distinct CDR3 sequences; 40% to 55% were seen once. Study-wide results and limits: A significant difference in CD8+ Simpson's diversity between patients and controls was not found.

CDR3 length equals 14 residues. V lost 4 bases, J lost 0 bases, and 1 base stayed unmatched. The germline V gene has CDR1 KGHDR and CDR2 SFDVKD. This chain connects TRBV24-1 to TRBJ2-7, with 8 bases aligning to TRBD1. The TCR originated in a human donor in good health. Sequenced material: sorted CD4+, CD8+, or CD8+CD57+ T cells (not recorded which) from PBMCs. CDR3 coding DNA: TGTGCCACCAGTGAAGGGACAGGCTCCTACGAGCAGTACTTC. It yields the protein CATSEGTGSYEQYF.